This is a list of T cell receptor beta chains from one sample in a study of blood T cell repertoires in COVID-19. TCRdb's copy holds only in-frame clones and misses some; the assay was immunoSEQ multiplex PCR. The sample includes approximately 210,000 clones, 85% to 90% of them seen just once. Material for sequencing was peripheral blood. The source is a woman aged 70-85 years with acute or convalescent COVID-19. Each CDR3 is given with its conserved first and last residue. The order of the fields is D gene, clone size, V gene, J gene, CDR3 length, CDR3 protein, CDR3 DNA. A D gene is named only where the DNA matches it firmly. Only part of the rows carry a size: once, few, many, or a class if the clone is expanded.

d_gene: TRBD2
abundance: NA
v_gene: TRBV5-6
j_gene: TRBJ2-1
len: 14
CDR3aa: CASSLTSGLGEQFF
CDR3nt: TGTGCCAGCAGCTTGACTAGCGGACTAGGGGAGCAGTTCTTC

d_gene: NA
abundance: NA
v_gene: TRBV6-5
j_gene: TRBJ2-2
len: 15
CDR3aa: CASTLLSSPGGELFF
CDR3nt: TGTGCCAGCACCCTACTTTCAAGTCCAGGGGGGGAGCTGTTTTTT

d_gene: NA
abundance: NA
v_gene: TRBV5-6
j_gene: TRBJ2-7
len: 16
CDR3aa: CASSLLGSGVLYEQYF
CDR3nt: TGTGCCAGCAGCTTGCTGGGATCGGGAGTATTATACGAGCAGTACTTC

d_gene: NA
abundance: NA
v_gene: TRBV6-1
j_gene: TRBJ2-2
len: 14
CDR3aa: CASSEKGGTGELFF
CDR3nt: TGTGCCAGCAGTGAGAAAGGGGGTACCGGGGAGCTGTTTTTT

d_gene: TRBD2
abundance: NA
v_gene: TRBV5-4
j_gene: TRBJ2-5
len: 15
CDR3aa: CASSPRGGRAETQYF
CDR3nt: TGTGCCAGCAGCCCACGCGGCGGGAGGGCGGAGACCCAGTACTTC

d_gene: NA
abundance: NA
v_gene: TRBV20-1
j_gene: TRBJ1-4
len: 11
CDR3aa: CSTKSNEKLFF
CDR3nt: TGCAGTACTAAAAGCAATGAAAAACTGTTTTTT

d_gene: NA
abundance: NA
v_gene: TRBV19
j_gene: TRBJ2-1
len: 14
CDR3aa: CASSRNERGSSEFF
CDR3nt: TGTGCCAGTAGTAGAAACGAGAGAGGGAGCTCTGAGTTCTTC

d_gene: TRBD1
abundance: once
v_gene: TRBV24-1
j_gene: TRBJ2-1
len: 16
CDR3aa: CATSDSGQGAYNEQFF
CDR3nt: TGTGCCACCAGTGATTCGGGACAGGGGGCCTACAATGAGCAGTTCTTC

d_gene: NA
abundance: once
v_gene: TRBV5-1
j_gene: TRBJ2-5
len: 15
CDR3aa: CASSLDGSFSETQYF
CDR3nt: TGCGCCAGCAGCTTGGATGGTAGTTTCTCGGAGACCCAGTACTTC

d_gene: TRBD1
abundance: NA
v_gene: TRBV28
j_gene: TRBJ1-6
len: 17
CDR3aa: CASTNAGQGRANSPLHF
CDR3nt: TGTGCCAGCACCAACGCCGGACAGGGCCGCGCTAATTCACCCCTCCACTTT

d_gene: TRBD2
abundance: NA
v_gene: TRBV7-2
j_gene: TRBJ2-5
len: 20
CDR3aa: CASSLAKAGGSRKGIETQYF
CDR3nt: TGTGCCAGCAGCTTAGCGAAGGCGGGAGGGTCGAGAAAAGGTATCGAGACCCAGTACTTC

d_gene: NA
abundance: NA
v_gene: TRBV5-5
j_gene: TRBJ2-5
len: 14
CDR3aa: CASSFRPGQETQYF
CDR3nt: TGTGCCAGCAGCTTTAGGCCGGGGCAAGAGACCCAGTACTTC

d_gene: NA
abundance: few
v_gene: TRBV24-1
j_gene: TRBJ2-3
len: 16
CDR3aa: CATSDRRGAGTDTQYF
CDR3nt: TGTGCCACCAGTGATCGTCGGGGGGCGGGCACAGATACGCAGTATTTT

d_gene: NA
abundance: NA
v_gene: TRBV27
j_gene: TRBJ1-1
len: 14
CDR3aa: CASSLLSTVPEAFF
CDR3nt: TGTGCCAGCAGTTTGTTGAGCACGGTGCCTGAAGCTTTCTTT

d_gene: TRBD1
abundance: NA
v_gene: TRBV19
j_gene: TRBJ1-1
len: 16
CDR3aa: CASRKRTGRGNTEAFF
CDR3nt: TGTGCCAGTAGGAAAAGGACAGGGCGAGGGAACACTGAAGCTTTCTTT

d_gene: NA
abundance: NA
v_gene: TRBV29-1
j_gene: TRBJ2-3
len: 13
CDR3aa: CSVTGRGTDTQYF
CDR3nt: TGCAGCGTTACAGGGCGGGGCACAGATACGCAGTATTTT

d_gene: TRBD1
abundance: NA
v_gene: TRBV4-1
j_gene: TRBJ1-5
len: 16
CDR3aa: CASSQAGGVRNQPQHF
CDR3nt: TGCGCCAGCAGCCAAGCAGGGGGCGTAAGGAATCAGCCCCAGCATTTT

d_gene: NA
abundance: NA
v_gene: TRBV13
j_gene: TRBJ1-3
len: 13
CDR3aa: CASKEGPGNTIYF
CDR3nt: TGTGCCAGCAAGGAGGGGCCTGGAAACACCATATATTTT

d_gene: TRBD1
abundance: once
v_gene: TRBV2
j_gene: TRBJ2-2
len: 15
CDR3aa: CASTVTGGNTGELFF
CDR3nt: TGTGCCAGCACGGTCACAGGGGGGAACACCGGGGAGCTGTTTTTT

d_gene: NA
abundance: NA
v_gene: TRBV11-2
j_gene: TRBJ1-2
len: 14
CDR3aa: CASSLAQGKSGYTF
CDR3nt: TGTGCCAGCAGCTTAGCGCAGGGGAAGAGTGGCTACACCTTC

d_gene: TRBD2
abundance: NA
v_gene: TRBV10-2
j_gene: TRBJ2-7
len: 13
CDR3aa: CASRTSGSYEQYF
CDR3nt: TGCGCCAGTCGGACTAGTGGTTCCTACGAGCAGTACTTC

d_gene: NA
abundance: NA
v_gene: TRBV6-2/TRBV6-3
j_gene: TRBJ2-1
len: 13
CDR3aa: CASSFESYNEQFF
CDR3nt: TGTGCCAGCAGTTTTGAGTCTTACAATGAGCAGTTCTTC

d_gene: NA
abundance: NA
v_gene: TRBV6-6
j_gene: TRBJ2-7
len: 13
CDR3aa: CASSYSGAYEQYF
CDR3nt: TGTGCCAGCAGTTACTCGGGAGCCTACGAGCAGTACTTC

d_gene: NA
abundance: NA
v_gene: TRBV4-1
j_gene: TRBJ1-1
len: 17
CDR3aa: CASSQEKGRVLNTEAFF
CDR3nt: TGCGCCAGCAGCCAAGAAAAGGGGAGGGTTCTGAACACTGAAGCTTTCTTT

d_gene: TRBD2
abundance: once
v_gene: TRBV5-1
j_gene: TRBJ2-1
len: 17
CDR3aa: CASSSTPGLAVSSPQFF
CDR3nt: TGCGCCAGCAGTTCGACGCCCGGACTAGCGGTCAGCTCACCTCAGTTCTTC

d_gene: NA
abundance: once
v_gene: TRBV25-1
j_gene: TRBJ2-2
len: 17
CDR3aa: CASSELRSNPNTGELFF
CDR3nt: TGTGCCAGCAGTGAATTAAGGAGTAACCCGAACACCGGGGAGCTGTTTTTT

d_gene: NA
abundance: NA
v_gene: TRBV27
j_gene: TRBJ2-3
len: 15
CDR3aa: CASSLTRLSTDTQYF
CDR3nt: TGTGCCAGCAGTTTAACTAGACTAAGCACAGATACGCAGTATTTT

d_gene: TRBD2
abundance: NA
v_gene: TRBV5-1
j_gene: TRBJ2-7
len: 15
CDR3aa: CASARNRGGDYEQYF
CDR3nt: TGCGCCAGCGCTCGTAATAGGGGAGGGGACTACGAGCAGTACTTC

d_gene: NA
abundance: NA
v_gene: TRBV29-1
j_gene: TRBJ2-3
len: 16
CDR3aa: CSVWTQRPGHTDTQYF
CDR3nt: TGCAGCGTCTGGACACAGAGGCCAGGGCACACAGATACGCAGTATTTT

d_gene: NA
abundance: NA
v_gene: TRBV7-8
j_gene: TRBJ2-1
len: 17
CDR3aa: CASSFLGANLGYNEQFF
CDR3nt: TGTGCCAGCAGTTTCCTGGGGGCGAACTTAGGGTACAATGAGCAGTTCTTC

d_gene: TRBD2
abundance: NA
v_gene: TRBV2
j_gene: TRBJ2-2
len: 16
CDR3aa: CASRRDAGGQIGELFF
CDR3nt: TGTGCCAGCAGACGAGATGCGGGGGGCCAGATCGGGGAGCTGTTTTTT

d_gene: NA
abundance: NA
v_gene: TRBV12-3/TRBV12-4
j_gene: TRBJ2-7
len: 13
CDR3aa: CASKGDTTSEQYF
CDR3nt: TGTGCCAGCAAGGGGGACACGACCTCAGAGCAGTACTTC

d_gene: NA
abundance: NA
v_gene: TRBV7-9
j_gene: TRBJ1-1
len: 13
CDR3aa: CASMVTQNTEAFF
CDR3nt: TGTGCCAGCATGGTTACACAGAACACTGAAGCTTTCTTT

d_gene: NA
abundance: NA
v_gene: TRBV2
j_gene: TRBJ2-2
len: 13
CDR3aa: CASSPFVTGELFF
CDR3nt: TGTGCCAGCAGCCCTTTTGTCACCGGGGAGCTGTTTTTT

d_gene: NA
abundance: NA
v_gene: TRBV5-4
j_gene: TRBJ2-1
len: 15
CDR3aa: CASTGGPDSYNEQFF
CDR3nt: TGTGCCAGTACCGGGGGGCCGGATTCCTACAATGAGCAGTTCTTC

d_gene: NA
abundance: NA
v_gene: TRBV2
j_gene: TRBJ2-5
len: 13
CDR3aa: CASIPRNQETQYF
CDR3nt: TGTGCCAGCATCCCTAGGAACCAAGAGACCCAGTACTTC

d_gene: NA
abundance: NA
v_gene: TRBV11-2
j_gene: TRBJ1-1
len: 16
CDR3aa: CASSLNRVGGNTEAFF
CDR3nt: TGTGCCAGCAGCTTGAACAGGGTAGGGGGAAACACTGAAGCTTTCTTT

d_gene: TRBD2
abundance: NA
v_gene: TRBV9
j_gene: TRBJ2-4
len: 15
CDR3aa: CASSAHISGSESQYF
CDR3nt: TGTGCCAGCAGCGCCCACATTAGCGGGAGTGAGAGTCAGTACTTC